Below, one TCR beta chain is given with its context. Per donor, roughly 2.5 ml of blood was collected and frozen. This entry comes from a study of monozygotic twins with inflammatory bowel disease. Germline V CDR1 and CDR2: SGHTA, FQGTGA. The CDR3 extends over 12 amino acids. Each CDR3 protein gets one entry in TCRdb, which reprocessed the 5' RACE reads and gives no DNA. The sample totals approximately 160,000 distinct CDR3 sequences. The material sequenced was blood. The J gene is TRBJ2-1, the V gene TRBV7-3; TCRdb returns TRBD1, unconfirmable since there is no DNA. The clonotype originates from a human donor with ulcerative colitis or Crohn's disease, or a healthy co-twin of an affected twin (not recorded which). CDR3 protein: CASSLTGDEQFF.